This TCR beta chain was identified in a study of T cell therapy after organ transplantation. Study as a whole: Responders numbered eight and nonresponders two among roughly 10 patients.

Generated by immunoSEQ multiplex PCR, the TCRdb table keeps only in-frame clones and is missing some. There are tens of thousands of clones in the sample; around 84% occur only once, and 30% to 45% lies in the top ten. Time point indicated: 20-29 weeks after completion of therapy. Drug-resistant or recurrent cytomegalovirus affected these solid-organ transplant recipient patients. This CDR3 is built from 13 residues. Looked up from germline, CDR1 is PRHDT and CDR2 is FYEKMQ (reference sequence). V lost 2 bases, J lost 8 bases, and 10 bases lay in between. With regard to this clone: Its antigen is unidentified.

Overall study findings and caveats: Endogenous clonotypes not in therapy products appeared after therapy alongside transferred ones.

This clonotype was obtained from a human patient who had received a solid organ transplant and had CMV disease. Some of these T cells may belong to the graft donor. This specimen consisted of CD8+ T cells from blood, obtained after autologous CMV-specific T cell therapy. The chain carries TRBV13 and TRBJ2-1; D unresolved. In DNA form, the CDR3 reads TGTGCCAGCAGCTTACAAGGACGCGATGAGCAGTTCTTC. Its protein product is CASSLQGRDEQFF.